This T cell receptor beta chain was recovered during a study of cytomegalovirus exposure and HLA in healthy donors. Vbeta (60) and Jbeta (13) primers were used in the PCR. Method: immunoSEQ multiplex PCR; TCRdb's copy keeps in-frame clones and lacks some. Of fewer than 200,000 clones listed, about four fifths are singletons. The CDR3 runs 15 residues. Germline CDR1 reads SGHDT; CDR2 reads YYEEEE. Trimming pared 5 bases from V and 2 bases from J, leaving 17 bases between. The sequence derives from a woman aged 18-30 years in good health and CMV-seronegative. The J gene is TRBJ2-7, the V gene TRBV5-6, with D possibly TRBD2 on 6 matching bases. Sequences were obtained from PBMCs. The CDR3, as DNA: TGTGCCAGCAGGGAGGTGGGTAGCGGTACCTACGAGCAGTACTTC. Its translation is CASREVGSGTYEQYF.